This TCR beta chain was observed in a study of low-dose radiotherapy and immunotherapy resistance in tumors. Time point given: after trial treatment. Described treatment: LDRT plus nivolumab, ipilimumab, low-dose cyclophosphamide and aspirin (RACIN trial). This clonotype has a count of ten or more. The ends were cut back, 3 bases at V and 1 base at J, with 6 bases in the middle. The CDR3 covers 13 residues. Alpha- and beta-chain coverage of first-strand cDNA came from TRAV- and TRBV-specific primers. Both a constant-region primer and a V-primer adapter served to amplify TCRs across around 20 PCR cycles. TCRdb re-called the reads with MiXCR, one entry per CDR3 protein. This sample carries tens of thousands of distinct CDR3 sequences, around a fifth of them seen once, and the ten largest clones take 10% to 15%.

The chain has TRBV12-3 or TRBV12-4 and TRBJ1-1, with D unresolved. The TCR sequence derives from a female donor with ovarian cancer. The source material was PBMCs, sampled after low-dose radiotherapy plus immunotherapy. CDR3 amino acids: CASSFRENTEAFF. CDR3 coding DNA: TGTGCCAGCAGTTTCCGGGAGAACACTGAAGCTTTCTTT.